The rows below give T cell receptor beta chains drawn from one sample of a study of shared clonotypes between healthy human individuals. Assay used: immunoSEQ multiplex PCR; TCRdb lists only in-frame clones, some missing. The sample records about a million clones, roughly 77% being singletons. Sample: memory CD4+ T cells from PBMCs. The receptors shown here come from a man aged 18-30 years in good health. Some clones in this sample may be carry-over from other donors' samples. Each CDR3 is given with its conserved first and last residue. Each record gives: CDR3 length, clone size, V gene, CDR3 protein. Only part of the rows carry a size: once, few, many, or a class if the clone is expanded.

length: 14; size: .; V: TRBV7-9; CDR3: CASSPTGGYYGYTF
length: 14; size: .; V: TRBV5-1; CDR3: CASSLGQPTEKLFF
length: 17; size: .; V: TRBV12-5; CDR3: CASGFSTLSGTGETQYF
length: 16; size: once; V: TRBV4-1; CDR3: CASRRGQGAAGNEQFF
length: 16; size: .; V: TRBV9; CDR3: CASSSRDTYSTGELFF
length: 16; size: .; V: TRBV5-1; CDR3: CASSGTETGYNSPLHF
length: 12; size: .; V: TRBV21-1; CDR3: CATSKQATEAFF
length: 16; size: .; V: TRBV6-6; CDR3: CASIPRQETNTGELFF
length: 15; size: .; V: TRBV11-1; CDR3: CASSVRDRGTYEQYF
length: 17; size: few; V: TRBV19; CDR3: CASSIMFPPRMAGELFF
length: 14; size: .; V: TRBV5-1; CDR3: CASSQTSGSYEQYF